The 9 T cell receptor beta chains presented below share a single source sample, sequenced in a study of blood T cell repertoires in COVID-19. Data came from immunoSEQ multiplex PCR; TCRdb stores just in-frame clones and leaves some out. The data show tens of thousands of clones, with 80% to 90% seen just once and approximately 22% held by the top ten. The sequencing input was peripheral blood. These receptors were taken from a human donor with active COVID-19. The donor label of this sample is uncertain.

The genes are TRBV5-6 and TRBJ2-5, with D possibly TRBD1 on 6 matching bases. Germline V lookup: CDR1 SGHDT, CDR2 YYEEEE. The CDR3 contains 11 residues. V was clipped by 4 bases and J by 5 bases, with 6 bases between them. The CDR3 region is CASSQGETQYF. The CDR3 region has the DNA TGTGCCAGCAGCCAGGGGGAGACCCAGTACTTC.

J is TRBJ2-5 and V is TRBV10-3; 16 bases fit TRBD2. The CDR3 covers 18 residues. The J segment lost 3 bases and the V segment lost 6 bases, leaving 10 bases of the junction unmatched. Germline V gene data show CDR1 as ENHRY and CDR2 as SYGVKD. The CDR3, as DNA: TGTGCCATCAGCGCCGGGACTAGCGGGGGGGCGAAAGAAGAGACCCAGTACTTC. Translated, it gives CAISAGTSGGAKEETQYF.

V usage is TRBV28 and J usage is TRBJ2-7; possible D gene TRBD2, 6 bases. Trimming took 5 bases from V and 0 from J, leaving 14 bases between them. CDR3 length: 15 residues. Germline CDR1 is MDHEN and CDR2 is SYDVKM. The CDR3: CASSPAGTGSYEQYF. The DNA of the CDR3 is TGTGCCAGCAGTCCAGCCGGGACTGGCTCCTACGAGCAGTACTTC.

V and J are TRBV7-8 and TRBJ2-3, with a weak D call TRBD1 (7 bases). Trimming took 6 bases from V and 1 from J, leaving 17 bases between them. This CDR3 contains 16 residues. The germline CDR1 and CDR2 sequences are SGHVS and FQNEAQ. The CDR3 coding sequence is TGTGCCAGCAGTCTAACAGGGGCGGGACGCACAGATACGCAGTATTTT. Its translation is CASSLTGAGRTDTQYF.

The chain uses TRBV10-3 and TRBJ1-4; 8 bases map to TRBD1. The CDR3 consists of 16 residues. Germline values: CDR1 ENHRY, CDR2 SYGVKD. V shed 3 bases, J shed 4 bases, and the junction held 7 bases outside the gene matches. CDR3 sequence (DNA): TGTGCCATCAGTGACCTCCGGACAGGGAGTAATGAAAAACTGTTTTTT. Encoded protein: CAISDLRTGSNEKLFF.

The CDR3 spells CASSWVAGATTDTQYF. The CDR3, as DNA: TGTGCCAGCAGCTGGGTAGCGGGGGCTACCACGGATACGCAGTATTTT. The rearrangement joins TRBV3-1 (or the pseudogene TRBV3-2) to TRBJ2-3; 9 bases agree with TRBD2. Germline CDR1 LGHDT, CDR2 YNNKEL (reference sequence). The trim removed 5 bases at V and 6 bases at J, leaving 12 bases unmatched. There are 16 residues in the CDR3.

The CDR3 DNA reads TGTGCCAGTAGTGTTGGGACAGGGAACTATGGCTACACCTTC. Translating gives CASSVGTGNYGYTF. This chain joins TRBV19 and TRBJ1-2; 9 bases align to TRBD1. CDR3 length: 14 amino acids. Germline loops: CDR1 LNHDA, CDR2 SQIVND (reference sequence). With V trimmed by 5 bases and J by 2 bases, 3 bases remained unmatched.

This clone appeared a single time. This chain links TRBV2 with TRBJ2-5, with 8 bases aligning to TRBD1. The V gene's germline CDR1 is SNHLY and CDR2 FYNNEI. The CDR3 consists of 13 residues. V shed 10 bases and J 3 bases; nucleotides not matched to a gene: 7. The CDR3, as DNA: TGTGCCACTGGCCAGACAGGGGAAGAGACCCAGTACTTC. Its protein product is CATGQTGEETQYF.

The chain has TRBV6-5 and TRBJ1-5; D gene unclear. V gave up 0 bases and J gave up 6 bases, with 6 bases separating them. The CDR3 extends over 13 amino acids. The germline gives CDR1 MNHEY, CDR2 SVGAGI. CDR3 in DNA: TGTGCCAGCAGTTACTCTAATCTTCAGCCCCAGCATTTT. It translates to CASSYSNLQPQHF.